This T cell receptor beta chain was captured in a study of human T cells and chemical hapten exposure. Regarding the study as a whole: A positive correlation with patch test score was found for PT1 expanded TCR counts.

From the RACE reads, TCRdb called clonotypes with MiXCR, one entry per CDR3 protein. In the table there are roughly 380,000 distinct CDR3 sequences, roughly 5% of which are singletons. Indicated time point: pre-sensitization, week 0. Treatment defined: therapeutic diphenylcyclopropenone sensitization with weekly scalp DPC. Concerning this clonotype: Its specificity is not known.

The germline gives CDR1 GTSNPN, CDR2 SVGIG (reference sequence). J was trimmed by 5 bases and V by 6 bases; bases with no gene match: 4. This CDR3 has 13 amino acids. The V and J genes are TRBV30 and TRBJ2-5; 12 bases map to TRBD1. Sequencing used whole blood, obtained in connection with sensitization to the hapten diphenylcyclopropenone (DPC). The receptor's source is a woman aged 45-60 years with alopecia areata. Some clones in this sample may be carry-over from other donors' samples. CDR3 DNA: TGTGCCTGCAGGGACAGGGGGCAGGAGACCCAGTACTTC. Protein sequence: CACRDRGQETQYF.